The text below deals with one T cell receptor (beta chain). This sample is part of a study of shared clonotypes between healthy human individuals. Looking at the study overall: The donor group consisted of two women and a few men, aged 18 to 49.

Participating donors were healthy, HIV-negative adults free of recent acute infections or vaccinations. The CDR3 has 15 amino acids. CDR1 and CDR2 from the germline V gene are MNHEY and SMNVEV (reference sequence). V shed 5 bases and J shed 6 bases, with 16 bases lying between them. Genomic DNA (from each subset) was split evenly across several immunoSEQ plates. In the original workflow: Junction-only sequences without quality scores came from ImmunoSEQ, so filtering differed. TCRdb keeps only in-frame clones here, not all; method: immunoSEQ multiplex PCR. The V and J calls and clone size are taken from that table; D and trimming were inferred from the DNA. The table records hundreds of thousands of clones, about four fifths of them present only once.

Sequencing was performed on PBMCs. The sequence was obtained from a woman aged 40 to 50 in good health. Some clones in this sample may be carry-over from other donors' samples. This chain uses TRBV27 with TRBJ2-2, with a possible D match to TRBD2 (5 bases). CDR3 DNA: TGTGCCAGCAGTCCCGGCGGAGGCCGCTCCGGGGAGCTGTTTTTT. Amino acids: CASSPGGGRSGELFF.